The present T cell receptor beta chain was sequenced within a study of PD-1 blockade in classical Hodgkin lymphoma (dated by TCRdb to between 2020 and 2021). With respect to the entire study: Nivolumab dosing was 3 mg/kg intravenously every 2 weeks, continuing until either disease progression or unacceptable toxicity. The study used TCR beta sequencing and CyTOF to define a peripheral blood immune signature of response to PD-1 blockade in classical Hodgkin lymphoma. Study-level results and caveats: Diversity was lower in patients who began nivolumab less than 1 year after ASCT, so these patients were left out of later analyses to avoid confounding by immune reconstitution. Trial patients achieving complete response had baseline diversity similar to newly diagnosed patients, whereas partial responders and progressors had significantly lower diversity. Baseline TCR diversity was reported to be lower in newly diagnosed patients than in healthy donors and to be lower still in relapsed/refractory patients. CD4+ but not CD8+ TCR diversity rose significantly by C4D1 (p=0.0027 vs p=0.16), most apparent in complete responders (p=0.02). Only a single clinical trial cohort was studied, and what caused the repertoire differences, possibly disease activity or prior therapy, remained undefined.

What the time point label conveys for this sample: cycle 4 day 1 (C4D1), after 5 to 7 weeks of nivolumab. Relapse after autologous stem cell transplantation had occurred in all trial patients, and cohorts A, B and C were distinguished by prior brentuximab vedotin exposure. The trial cohort was composed of under 70 patients with relapsed/refractory classical Hodgkin lymphoma, for whom complete response, partial response or progressive disease was recorded as best overall response. Trial patients were treated with single-agent nivolumab in the multi-cohort phase II CheckMate 205 trial. An independent review committee assessed best overall response by applying the 2007 International Working Group response criteria. PBMCs from the trial were collected at three points: immediately before nivolumab initiation (C1D1), and during therapy at cycle 2 day 1 and cycle 4 day 1. Peripheral blood was collected in 8 mL Vacutainer Cell Preparation Tubes, from which PBMCs were isolated by centrifugation and then cryopreserved.

Including the terminal cysteine and phenylalanine, the CDR3 comprises 14 residues. Only CDR3 DNA remains: 42 bases, in frame from the first base. The germline V gene encodes CDR1 SGHRS and CDR2 YFSETQ. V lost 4 bases and J lost 1 base; the stretch between them is 11 bases long. Genomic DNA was extracted with the Qiagen DNeasy kit from unsorted PBMCs and from negatively selected CD4+ and CD8+ fractions. TCR beta CDR3 regions were subjected to amplification by immunoSEQ multiplex PCR with primers that anneal to V and J segments. A synthetic immune receptor repertoire was used to minimize amplification bias, and any residual bias was removed computationally once sequencing was done. The authors' analysis ran thus. Custom Python scripts were used to quantify repertoire diversity as the Shannon entropy index. Unsorted, CD4+ and CD8+ repertoires were examined separately, except in combined analyses, for which CD4+ and CD8+ sequences were merged in silico. Clonal expansion was defined as a frequency increase of at least 2-fold after treatment compared with C1D1, and clones undetected at baseline were assigned a pseudocount of 0.5. Singleton clones were defined as clones with 0 or 1 copy at C1D1, and non-singleton clones were defined as clones with 2 or more copies. Clones expanded in unsorted samples were assigned a CD4+, CD8+ or unknown annotation through matching of protein sequences in sorted samples from the same patient. Wilcoxon tests on paired samples were used to test changes in diversity from C1D1 to C4D1. The table was pulled from immuneACCESS by TCRdb, which kept in-frame rearrangements only. Such tables lose some clones; where checked, under half of the loss comes from unresolved V genes, and the rest has no known cause. V and J calls and clone size are given by that table; D and trimming were obtained from the DNA. The sample records roughly 64,000 clones, less than 95% of which are singletons. In total, the top ten clones hold around a tenth of the sample.

In the case of this clone: Its cognate antigen has yet to be identified. Base qualities are not provided; no much larger clone lies one nucleotide away.

The sequence derives from a human donor with classical Hodgkin lymphoma. The rearrangement combines TRBV5-1 with TRBJ1-1; no D gene is confidently identified. Specimen: peripheral blood mononuclear cells (PBMCs), collected before the fourth cycle of nivolumab. The CDR3 corresponds to CASSLLARNTEAFF. The nucleotides are TGCGCCAGCAGCCTATTGGCCCGGAACACTGAAGCTTTCTTT. Here the CDR3 is joined to the reference TRBV5-1 and TRBJ1-1 genes, and the full variable domain is: KAGVTQTPRYLIKTRGQQVTLSCSPISGHRSVSWYQQTPGQGLQFLFEYFSETQRNKGNFPGRFSGRQFSNSRSEMNVSTLELGDSALYLCASSLLARNTEAFFGQGTRLTVV.